This T cell receptor beta chain was sequenced during a study of blood T cell repertoires in COVID-19. Overall study context: COVID-19 samples from acute and convalescent phases originated in the United States, Italy and Spain.

With 7 bases clipped from V and 2 bases from J, the junction kept 6 bases outside the gene matches. The CDR3 runs 14 residues. Germline values: CDR1 MDHEN, CDR2 SYDVKM. Participants came from fewer than 25 US areas, aged about 18 to 89 years. Participant reports of clinical history set cohort assignment. Two consecutive negative NP/OP PCR tests, clearance, or resolved symptoms defined Cohort 3 recovery. Profiled with immunoSEQ multiplex PCR; TCRdb holds only in-frame clones, not every one. This sample has roughly 160,000 clones, with under 90% found just once. Sequencing was performed on PBMCs or T cells enriched from blood (not recorded which). This chain links TRBV28 with TRBJ2-7; 9 bases match TRBD1. This receptor was identified in a man aged 55-75 years who had recovered from COVID-19. The CDR3 DNA reads as TGTGCCAGCACATCCCGACAGGGGGCCTACGAGCAGTACTTC. Amino acid sequence: CASTSRQGAYEQYF.